This passage covers 17 T cell receptor beta chains from one sample sequenced in a study of T-cell reconstitution after alpha-beta-depleted transplantation in children. Unique molecular identifiers were used to barcode this TCRbeta library. MiXCR was run by TCRdb on the PCR reads, yielding one entry per CDR3 protein. The profile covers some 450,000 distinct CDR3 sequences, with 43% appearing a single time and 25% to 30% taken by the ten largest. The specimen was PBMCs, collected before TCRalphabeta/CD19-depleted stem cell transplant. These receptors were obtained from a girl aged 2 to 9 with aplastic anemia, due to receive a stem cell transplant.

This clonotype was seen only a few times. The V call is TRBV20-1, the J call TRBJ2-3; 12 bases agree with TRBD2. Germline-derived CDR1 and CDR2 are DFQATT and SNEGSKA (reference sequence). With 4 bases clipped from V and 1 base from J, the junction kept 9 bases outside the gene matches. CDR3 length: 17 residues. The CDR3 region is CSATRLAGVHGTDTQYF. In DNA, the CDR3 is TGCAGTGCTACAAGACTAGCGGGAGTTCATGGCACAGATACGCAGTATTTT.

This clonotype occurred many times. V and J are TRBV24-1 and TRBJ2-1, with 9 bases aligning to TRBD2. Germline lookup yields CDR1 KGHDR and CDR2 SFDVKD. This CDR3 is 16 amino acids long. The V and J ends lost 4 bases and 6 bases, in that order; junction bases with no gene match: 9. The CDR3 spells CATSEPIAGASNEQFF. The CDR3 nucleotides are TGTGCCACCAGTGAGCCGATAGCGGGAGCGAGCAATGAGCAGTTCTTC.

In its sample, this clonotype was seen a few times. CDR3 in DNA: TGCAGTGCCCGGACAGGGAGCTACCAGCCCCAGCATTTT. Translated: CSARTGSYQPQHF. The chain is built from TRBV20-1 and TRBJ1-5, with 8 bases identical to TRBD1. This CDR3 region has 13 residues. V dropped 6 bases and J dropped 7; count of bases not matched to a gene: 8. Germline V gene lookup returns CDR1 DFQATT and CDR2 SNEGSKA (reference sequence).

This sequence joins TRBV3-1 and TRBJ1-6; D call uncertain. Trimming took off 2 bases at V and 6 bases at J, with 5 bases between the two ends. This CDR3 comprises 13 residues. Germline CDR1 and CDR2: LGHDT and YNNKEL (reference sequence). The chain's CDR3 is CASSQTANSPLHF. CDR3 coding DNA: TGTGCCAGCAGCCAAACAGCTAATTCACCCCTCCACTTT.

The gene calls are TRBV5-1 and TRBJ2-7; possibly TRBD1 or TRBD2 for D (5 bases each). This CDR3 has 12 amino acids. Trimming cost V 4 bases and J 6 bases, with 11 bases left between them. Germline V CDR1 and CDR2: SGHRS, YFSETQ. The CDR3: CASSPVGVEQYF. Written as DNA, the CDR3 is TGCGCCAGCAGCCCTGTGGGGGTCGAGCAGTACTTC.

J is TRBJ2-5 and V is TRBV7-2, with 14 bases that match TRBD2. J was trimmed by 5 bases and V by 5 bases; bases with no gene match: 4. The CDR3 sequence is 15 residues long. Looked up from germline, CDR1 is SGHTA and CDR2 is FQGNSA. The CDR3 is CASSRLAGGVETQYF. The DNA of the CDR3 is TGTGCCAGCAGCCGACTAGCGGGGGGGGTGGAGACCCAGTACTTC.

V gene TRBV5-1 combines with J gene TRBJ2-2; D is unresolved. Germline V gene lookup returns CDR1 SGHRS and CDR2 YFSETQ. The CDR3 contains 15 residues. V was pared by 0 bases and J by 5 bases, with 11 bases between. The CDR3 coding sequence is TGCGCCAGCAGCTTGGTAGTAGTATCGACCGGGGAGCTGTTTTTT. Its translation is CASSLVVVSTGELFF.

J is TRBJ2-1 and V is TRBV7-2, with 9 bases lining up with TRBD2. CDR3 size: 15 residues. CDR1 is SGHTA, CDR2 FQGNSA, per germline. J lost 9 bases, V lost 6 bases, and 12 bases had no gene match. In DNA, the CDR3 is TGTGCCAGCAGACTCGGGACTAGCCTTTCATCTGAGCAGTTCTTC. It is translated as CASRLGTSLSSEQFF.

The chain carries TRBV6-5 and TRBJ1-5; perhaps TRBD1 as D (5 bases). The ends were cut back, 4 bases at V and 7 bases at J, with 11 bases in the middle. The CDR3 is 13 amino acids. CDR1 is MNHEY, CDR2 SVGAGI, per germline. Here the CDR3 DNA reads TGTGCCAGCAGTTCCGCCGGACACCAGCCCCAGCATTTT. As protein: CASSSAGHQPQHF.

This clonotype has just a few counts. The chain couples TRBV29-1 to TRBJ1-2, with 7 bases that match TRBD1. This CDR3 comprises 12 residues. V shed 6 bases and J 2 bases; nucleotides not matched to a gene: 3. Germline assignment: CDR1 SQVTM and CDR2 ANQGSEA. The CDR3 DNA reads TGCAGCGTCACGACAGGGAACTATGGCTACACCTTC. Its protein is CSVTTGNYGYTF.

This chain joins TRBV29-1 and TRBJ2-5, with 9 bases identical to TRBD1. With the DNA end fitting TRBJ2-7 better, the J assignment may be wrong. The CDR3 sequence is 12 residues long. In germline, CDR1 is SQVTM, CDR2 ANQGSEA. CDR3 sequence: CSAGQGSYEQYF. In nucleotides, the CDR3 is TGCAGCGCCGGACAGGGGTCCTACGAGCAGTACTTC.

This clonotype was counted ten times or more. The chain recombines TRBV20-1 with TRBJ2-7; D gene unclear. This CDR3 has 11 residues. V lost 1 base and J lost 2, with 3 bases in between. The germline gives CDR1 DFQATT, CDR2 SNEGSKA (reference sequence). As DNA, the CDR3 is TGCAGTGCTAGAGCCGCCTACGAGCAGTACTTC. It specifies CSARAAYEQYF.

This clonotype was observed at least ten times. The J gene is TRBJ2-7, the V gene TRBV5-6; D is perhaps TRBD2 (5 bases). Trimming removed 2 bases from V and 0 bases from J, with 12 bases in between. This CDR3 spans 15 amino acids. Germline values: CDR1 SGHDT, CDR2 YYEEEE. The CDR3 nucleotides are TGTGCCAGCAGCTTAACATGGGAGAGCTCCTACGAGCAGTACTTC. This encodes CASSLTWESSYEQYF. The complete variable domain, with remaining parts taken from reference TRBV5-6 and TRBJ2-7, reads DAGVTQSPTHLIKTRGQQVTLRCSPKSGHDTVSWYQQALGQGPQFIFQYYEEEERQRGNFPDRFSGHQFPNYSSELNVNALLLGDSALYLCASSLTWESSYEQYFGPGTRLTVT.

This clonotype was seen repeatedly, ten times or more. The V and J genes are TRBV28 and TRBJ1-3; TRBD1 aligns across 7 bases. V lost 7 bases and J lost 4; bases outside the gene matches: 7. Germline loops: CDR1 MDHEN, CDR2 SYDVKM. The CDR3 runs 14 residues. This CDR3 reads CASTDRAPGNTIYF. The CDR3 DNA reads as TGTGCCAGCACCGACAGGGCCCCGGGAAACACCATATATTTT.

The CDR3 sequence: CASRRQGESYEQYF. In DNA, the CDR3 is TGTGCCAGCAGGAGACAGGGAGAGTCCTACGAGCAGTACTTC. The V call is TRBV12-3 or TRBV12-4, the J call TRBJ2-7, with 7 bases identical to TRBD1. This CDR3 has 14 residues. With V trimmed by 6 bases and J by 1 base, 6 bases remained unmatched.

The chain has TRBV10-3 and TRBJ2-2; 11 bases line up with TRBD2. Germline CDR1 is ENHRY and CDR2 is SYGVKD. The CDR3 length is 16 residues. With 4 bases clipped from V and 5 bases from J, the junction kept 6 bases outside the gene matches. The CDR3 bases are TGTGCCATCAGTGCGGTAGCGGGGGGGCGAACCGGGGAGCTGTTTTTT. Translating it yields CAISAVAGGRTGELFF.

J is TRBJ1-3 and V is TRBV30, with TRBD1 identical over 7 bases. Germline V gene sequence: CDR1 GTSNPN, CDR2 SVGIG (reference sequence). CDR3 length: 15 residues. V shed 5 bases and J 2 bases; nucleotides not matched to a gene: 9. CDR3 sequence reads: CAWGRDRGTGNTIYF. For the CDR3, the DNA is TGTGCCTGGGGGCGGGACAGAGGTACTGGAAACACCATATATTTT.